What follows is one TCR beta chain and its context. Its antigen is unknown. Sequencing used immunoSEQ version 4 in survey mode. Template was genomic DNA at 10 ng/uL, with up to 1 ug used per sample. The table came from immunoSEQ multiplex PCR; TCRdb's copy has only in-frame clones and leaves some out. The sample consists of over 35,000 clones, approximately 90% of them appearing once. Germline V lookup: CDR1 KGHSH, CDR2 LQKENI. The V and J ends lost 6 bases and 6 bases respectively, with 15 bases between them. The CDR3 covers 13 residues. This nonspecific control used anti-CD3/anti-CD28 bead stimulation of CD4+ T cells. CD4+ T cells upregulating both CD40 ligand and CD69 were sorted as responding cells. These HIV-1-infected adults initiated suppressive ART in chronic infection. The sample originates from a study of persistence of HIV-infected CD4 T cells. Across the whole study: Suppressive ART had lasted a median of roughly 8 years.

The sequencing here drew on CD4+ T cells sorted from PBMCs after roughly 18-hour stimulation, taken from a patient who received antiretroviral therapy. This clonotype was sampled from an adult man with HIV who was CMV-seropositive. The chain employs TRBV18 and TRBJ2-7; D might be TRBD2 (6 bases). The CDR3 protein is CASSVGTPFEQYF. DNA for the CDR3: TGTGCCAGCTCGGTCGGGACTCCTTTCGAGCAGTACTTC.